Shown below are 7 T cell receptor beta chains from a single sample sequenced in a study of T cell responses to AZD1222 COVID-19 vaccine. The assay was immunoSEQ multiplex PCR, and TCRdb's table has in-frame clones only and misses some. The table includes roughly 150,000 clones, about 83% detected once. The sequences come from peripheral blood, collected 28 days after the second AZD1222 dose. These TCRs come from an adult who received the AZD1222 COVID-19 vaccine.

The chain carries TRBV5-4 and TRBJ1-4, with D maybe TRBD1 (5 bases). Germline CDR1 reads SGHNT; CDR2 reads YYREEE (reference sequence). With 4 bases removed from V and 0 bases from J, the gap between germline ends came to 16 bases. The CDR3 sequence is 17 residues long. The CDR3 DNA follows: TGTGCCAGCAGCCGGGGGGGGACCCGTGCAACTAATGAAAAACTGTTTTTT. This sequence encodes CASSRGGTRATNEKLFF.

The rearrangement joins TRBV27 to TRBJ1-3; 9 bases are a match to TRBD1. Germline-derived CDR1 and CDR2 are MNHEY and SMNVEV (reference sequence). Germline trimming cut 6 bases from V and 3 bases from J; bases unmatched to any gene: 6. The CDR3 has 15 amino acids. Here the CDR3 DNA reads TGTGCCAGCAGCAGACAGGGGGTCGTTGGAAACACCATATATTTT. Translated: CASSRQGVVGNTIYF.

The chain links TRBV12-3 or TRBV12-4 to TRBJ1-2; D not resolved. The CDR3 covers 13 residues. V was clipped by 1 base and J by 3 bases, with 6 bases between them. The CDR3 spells CASSLVPDYGYTF. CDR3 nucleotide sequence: TGTGCCAGCAGTTTAGTTCCGGACTATGGCTACACCTTC.

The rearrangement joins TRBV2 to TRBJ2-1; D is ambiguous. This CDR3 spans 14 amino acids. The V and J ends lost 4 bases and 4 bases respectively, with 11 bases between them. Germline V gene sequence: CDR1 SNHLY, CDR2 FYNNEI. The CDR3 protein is CASSGVSLYNEQFF. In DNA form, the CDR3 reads TGTGCCAGCAGTGGGGTATCCCTATACAATGAGCAGTTCTTC.

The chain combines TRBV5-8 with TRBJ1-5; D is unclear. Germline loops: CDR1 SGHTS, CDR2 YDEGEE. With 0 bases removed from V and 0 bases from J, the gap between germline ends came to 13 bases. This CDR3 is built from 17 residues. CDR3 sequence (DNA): TGTGCCAGCAGCTTGGAGGGAGACTACTATAGCAATCAGCCCCAGCATTTT. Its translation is CASSLEGDYYSNQPQHF.

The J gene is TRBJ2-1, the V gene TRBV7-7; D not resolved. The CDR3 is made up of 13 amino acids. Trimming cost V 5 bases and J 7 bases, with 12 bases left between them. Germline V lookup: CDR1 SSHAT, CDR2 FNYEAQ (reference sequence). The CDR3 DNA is TGTGCCAGCAGCCATTCTAGTGTTAATGAGCAGTTCTTC. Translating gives CASSHSSVNEQFF.

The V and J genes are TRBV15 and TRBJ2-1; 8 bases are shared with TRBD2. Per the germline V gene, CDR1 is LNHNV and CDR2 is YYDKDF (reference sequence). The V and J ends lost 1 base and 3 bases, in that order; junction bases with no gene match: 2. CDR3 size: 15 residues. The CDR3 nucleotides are TGTGCCACCAGCAGAGTGACTAGCGACTACAATGAGCAGTTCTTC. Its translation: CATSRVTSDYNEQFF.